The 18 T cell receptor beta chains reported below all come from one sample, sequenced in a study of graft-versus-host responses after intestinal transplantation. The repertoire was sequenced with immunoSEQ multiplex PCR; TCRdb's copy has only in-frame clones and lacks some. The sample carries 95,000 to 100,000 clones, roughly 86% recorded once. Sequenced material: PBMCs, taken 255 days after intestinal transplant. These receptors all stem from a human patient who received an intestinal transplant, so some T cells may come from the graft donor.

This clone is a singleton in its sample. The chain combines TRBV7-2 with TRBJ2-5, with D tentatively TRBD1 or TRBD2 (7 bases each). This CDR3 is built from 15 residues. V was clipped by 3 bases and J by 7 bases, with 18 bases between them. Germline V gives CDR1 SGHTA, CDR2 FQGNSA. CDR3 bases: TGTGCCAGCAGCTTTTCAGGGGGGGCCACTGGGACCCAGTACTTC. Translated, it gives CASSFSGGATGTQYF.

The J gene is TRBJ2-5, the V gene TRBV7-9, with D possibly being TRBD2 (5 bases). V was pared by 3 bases and J by 4 bases, with 12 bases between. Germline loops: CDR1 SEHNR, CDR2 FQNEAQ (reference sequence). CDR3 length: 14 amino acids. CDR3 protein: CASSFTLGVETQYF. As DNA, the CDR3 is TGTGCCAGCAGCTTCACACTAGGAGTAGAGACCCAGTACTTC.

The chain recombines TRBV7-8 with TRBJ2-3, with D unclear. Per germline, CDR1 SGHVS and CDR2 FQNEAQ. Trimming pared 0 bases from V and 5 bases from J, leaving 0 bases between. There are 11 residues in the CDR3. The CDR3 coding sequence is TGTGCCAGCAGCTTAGCAGATACGCAGTATTTT. Translating gives CASSLADTQYF. Variable domain in full (rest from reference TRBV7-8 and TRBJ2-3): GAGVSQSPRYKVAKRGQDVALRCDPISGHVSLFWYQQALGQGPEFLTYFQNEAQLDKSGLPSDRFFAERPEGSVSTLKIQRTQQEDSAVYLCASSLADTQYFGPGTRLTVL.

The rearrangement joins TRBV6-5 to TRBJ1-5, with unresolved D. The V and J ends lost 5 bases and 0 bases respectively, with 8 bases between them. The CDR3 loop spans 14 amino acids. Germline CDR1 MNHEY, CDR2 SVGAGI. The CDR3 region has the DNA TGTGCCAGCAGTCCGAAGAATAGCAATCAGCCCCAGCATTTT. Translating it yields CASSPKNSNQPQHF.

The J gene is TRBJ1-5, the V gene TRBV27; D uncertain. The germline V gene encodes CDR1 MNHEY and CDR2 SMNVEV (reference sequence). The CDR3 sequence is 13 residues long. V lost 5 bases, J lost 4 bases, and 9 bases lay in between. CDR3 nucleotides: TGTGCCAGCAGTCTGGTTCTGAATCAGCCCCAGCATTTT. Its protein product is CASSLVLNQPQHF.

J is TRBJ2-4 and V is TRBV7-9; 13 positions agree with TRBD2. CDR1 and CDR2 (germline): SEHNR, FQNEAQ (reference sequence). V lost 4 bases and J lost 4; bases outside the gene matches: 4. CDR3 length: 16 residues. The CDR3 nucleotides are TGTGCCAGCAGCTCCGGACTAGCGGGGGTGAAAAACATTCAGTACTTC. As protein: CASSSGLAGVKNIQYF.

V usage is TRBV11-2 and J usage is TRBJ1-1; D is uncertain. The V end was cut by 5 bases, the J end by 0 bases, with 7 bases between. Per the germline V gene, CDR1 is SGHAT and CDR2 is FQNNGV. The CDR3 has 13 residues. The CDR3 sequence: CASSRTLNTEAFF. For the CDR3, the DNA is TGTGCCAGCAGCCGGACGCTGAACACTGAAGCTTTCTTT. Combining the CDR3 with reference TRBV11-2 and TRBJ1-1 gives the whole variable domain EAGVAQSPRYKIIEKRQSVAFWCNPISGHATLYWYQQILGQGPKLLIQFQNNGVVDDSQLPKDRFSAERLKGVDSTLKIQPAKLEDSAVYLCASSRTLNTEAFFGQGTRLTVV.

The rearrangement joins TRBV2 to TRBJ1-5; D unclear. Trimming stripped 4 bases from V and 0 bases from J, with 4 bases between. The CDR3 runs to 13 residues. CDR1 is SNHLY, CDR2 FYNNEI, per germline. The chain's CDR3 is CASSVNSNQPQHF. CDR3 coding DNA: TGTGCCAGCAGTGTTAATAGCAATCAGCCCCAGCATTTT. Full variable domain (missing parts from reference TRBV2 and TRBJ1-5): EPEVTQTPSHQVTQMGQEVILRCVPISNHLYFYWYRQILGQKVEFLVSFYNNEISEKSEIFDDQFSVERPDGSNFTLKIRSTKLEDSAMYFCASSVNSNQPQHFGDGTRLSIL.

As to this clone: The sample carries other DNA sequences with the same CDR3. The chain links TRBV19 to TRBJ2-7, with 9 bases matching TRBD2. Germline V gives CDR1 LNHDA, CDR2 SQIVND (reference sequence). J gave up 3 bases and V 1 base, and 4 bases lay outside the gene matches. This CDR3 is built from 15 residues. The CDR3 sequence is CASSIGAGGNYEQYF. The DNA for the CDR3 is TGTGCCAGTAGTATAGGAGCGGGGGGAAACTACGAGCAGTACTTC.

The chain recombines TRBV4-3 with TRBJ2-7; D remains unclear. The CDR3 sequence is 13 residues long. Trimming removed 0 bases at V and 2 bases at J, with 5 bases between. CDR1 is LGHNA and CDR2 is YSLEER in the germline V gene. DNA for the CDR3: TGCGCCAGCAGCCAAGACCCCCCCTACGAGCAGTACTTC. It codes for CASSQDPPYEQYF.

The J gene is TRBJ1-4, the V gene TRBV4-1; TRBD1 might be the D (6 bases). The CDR3 extends over 18 amino acids. The germline gives CDR1 MGHRA, CDR2 YSYEKL. The germline V and J ends were trimmed by 5 bases and 6 bases, with 25 bases remaining between them. For the CDR3, the DNA is TGCGCCAGCAGCGCCCTGGCAGGGGTGTCTTTCATGGATGAAAAACTGTTTTTT. This gives the protein CASSALAGVSFMDEKLFF.

This rearrangement joins TRBV4-2 to TRBJ2-7, with 7 bases identical to TRBD2. V was pared by 0 bases and J by 2 bases, with 4 bases of the junction left unmatched. Germline V gives CDR1 LGHNA, CDR2 YNFKEQ. The CDR3 runs 15 residues. CDR3 nucleotide sequence: TGTGCCAGCAGCCAAGAACCGGGGGGACCCTACGAGCAGTACTTC. Translation gives CASSQEPGGPYEQYF.

This clone was seen just once. This rearrangement joins TRBV5-1 to TRBJ1-2; 11 nucleotides align to TRBD1. J was trimmed by 4 bases and V by 2 bases; bases with no gene match: 10. CDR3 length equals 17 residues. Germline V gives CDR1 SGHRS, CDR2 YFSETQ. For the CDR3, the DNA is TGCGCCAGCAGCTTTGGGACAGGGGGGCCCAGTGGCTATGGCTACACCTTC. Amino acid sequence: CASSFGTGGPSGYGYTF.

This sequence joins TRBV19 and TRBJ1-5; D gene unclear. CDR1 and CDR2 from the germline V gene are LNHDA and SQIVND (reference sequence). The CDR3 is made up of 13 amino acids. The ends were cut back, 10 bases at V and 5 bases at J, with 15 bases in the middle. The CDR3 protein is CAITPRSDQPQHF. The CDR3 nucleotides read TGTGCCATCACTCCCAGGTCTGATCAGCCCCAGCATTTT.

This sequence joins TRBV5-4 and TRBJ2-1; 9 nucleotides agree with TRBD2. The germline V gene has CDR1 SGHNT and CDR2 YYREEE (reference sequence). V dropped 0 bases and J dropped 8; count of bases not matched to a gene: 9. This CDR3 has 16 amino acids. The DNA for the CDR3 is TGTGCCAGCAGCTTGGGCGGGAGGGCCGTCTCGGATGAGCAGTTCTTC. Translating it yields CASSLGGRAVSDEQFF. Combining the CDR3 with reference TRBV5-4 and TRBJ2-1 gives the whole variable domain ETGVTQSPTHLIKTRGQQVTLRCSSQSGHNTVSWYQQALGQGPQFIFQYYREEENGRGNFPPRFSGLQFPNYSSELNVNALELDDSALYLCASSLGGRAVSDEQFFGPGTRLTVL.

This clone came up once. CDR3 amino acids: CASSASSYGYTF. Written as DNA, the CDR3 is TGTGCCAGCAGCGCTTCGAGCTATGGCTACACCTTC. V is TRBV9 and J is TRBJ1-2; unclear D gene. V shed 3 bases and J shed 4 bases, with 7 bases lying between them. CDR3 size: 12 residues. Germline CDR1 reads SGDLS; CDR2 reads YYNGEE.

The chain joins TRBV19 to TRBJ1-3, with a tentative D call TRBD1 (6 bases). V shed 11 bases and J shed 0 bases, with 11 bases lying between them. CDR3 length equals 13 residues. Per the germline V gene, CDR1 is LNHDA and CDR2 is SQIVND (reference sequence). CDR3 in amino acids: CASGDISGNTIYF. Written as DNA, the CDR3 is TGTGCCTCAGGGGATATCTCTGGAAACACCATATATTTT.

The V call is TRBV5-1, the J call TRBJ1-1; the match to TRBD1 covers 7 bases. The CDR3 sequence is 14 residues long. The trim removed 0 bases at V and 4 bases at J, leaving 3 bases unmatched. Germline CDR1 is SGHRS and CDR2 is YFSETQ. The CDR3 region has the DNA TGCGCCAGCAGCTTGGGGGGACAGCCCACTGAAGCTTTCTTT. Translated, it gives CASSLGGQPTEAFF.